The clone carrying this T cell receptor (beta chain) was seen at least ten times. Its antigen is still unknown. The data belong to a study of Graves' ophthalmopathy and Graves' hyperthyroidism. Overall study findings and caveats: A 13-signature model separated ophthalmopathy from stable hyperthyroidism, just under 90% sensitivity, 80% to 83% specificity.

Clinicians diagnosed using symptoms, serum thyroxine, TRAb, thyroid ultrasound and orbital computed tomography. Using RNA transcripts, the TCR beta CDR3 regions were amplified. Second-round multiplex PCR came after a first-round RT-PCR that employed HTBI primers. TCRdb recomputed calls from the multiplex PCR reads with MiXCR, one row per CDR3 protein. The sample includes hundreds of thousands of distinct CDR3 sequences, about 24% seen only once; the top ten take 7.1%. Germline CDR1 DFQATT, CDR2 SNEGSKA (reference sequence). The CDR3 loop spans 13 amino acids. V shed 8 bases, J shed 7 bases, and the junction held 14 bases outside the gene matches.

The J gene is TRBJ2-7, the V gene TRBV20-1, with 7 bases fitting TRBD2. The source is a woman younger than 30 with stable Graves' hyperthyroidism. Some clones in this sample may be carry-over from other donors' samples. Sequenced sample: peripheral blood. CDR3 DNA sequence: TGCAGTTCAGTCGGGGGAGGGCCCAGAGAGCAGTACTTC. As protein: CSSVGGGPREQYF.